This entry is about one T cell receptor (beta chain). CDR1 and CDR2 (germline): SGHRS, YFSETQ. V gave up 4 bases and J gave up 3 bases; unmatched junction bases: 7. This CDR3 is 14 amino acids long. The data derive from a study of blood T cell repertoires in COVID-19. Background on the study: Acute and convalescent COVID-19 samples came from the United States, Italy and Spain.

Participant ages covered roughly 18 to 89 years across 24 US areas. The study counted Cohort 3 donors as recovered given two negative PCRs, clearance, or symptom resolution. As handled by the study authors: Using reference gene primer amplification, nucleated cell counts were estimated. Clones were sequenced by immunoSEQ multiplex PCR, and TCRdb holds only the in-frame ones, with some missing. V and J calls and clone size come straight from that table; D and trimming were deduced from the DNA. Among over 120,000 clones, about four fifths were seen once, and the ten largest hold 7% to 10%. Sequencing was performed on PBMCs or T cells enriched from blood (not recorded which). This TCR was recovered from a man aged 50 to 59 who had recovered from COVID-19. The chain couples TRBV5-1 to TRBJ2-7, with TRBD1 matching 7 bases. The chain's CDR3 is CASSPTDRIYEQYF. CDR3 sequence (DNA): TGCGCCAGCAGCCCAACGGACAGGATCTACGAGCAGTACTTC.